A single sample gave rise to the 27 T cell receptor beta chains below, sequenced in a study of cytomegalovirus exposure and HLA in healthy donors. The PCR had 60 Vbeta and 13 Jbeta primers. Repertoires were generated with immunoSEQ multiplex PCR, while TCRdb's copy carries only in-frame clones and drops some. The sample shows over 100,000 clones, more than 65% of them seen only once. Source material: PBMCs. The source of these receptors is a male donor in good health and CMV-seropositive.

This clone was counted a single time. The CDR3 loop is CASSLSREASTIYF. The CDR3 nucleotides read TGTGCCAGCAGTTTATCGCGGGAGGCAAGCACCATATATTTT. V gene TRBV27 combines with J gene TRBJ1-3; D not certain. Trimming cost V 0 bases and J 9 bases, with 12 bases left between them. Per the germline V gene, CDR1 is MNHEY and CDR2 is SMNVEV (reference sequence). The CDR3 consists of 14 residues.

The chain carries TRBV5-6 and TRBJ2-7; D is possibly TRBD2 (7 bases). The CDR3 contains 15 residues. The V gene's germline CDR1 is SGHDT and CDR2 YYEEEE. Between the trimmed V and J ends, which lost 3 bases and 3 bases, there was a span of 16 bases. The CDR3 DNA sequence: TGTGCCAGCAGCTCGGTGGGGGGGCTAGTCTACGAGCAGTACTTC. Translation: CASSSVGGLVYEQYF.

The chain carries TRBV7-2 and TRBJ2-2; 7 bases are a match to TRBD2. V was clipped by 3 bases and J by 5 bases; unmatched bases: 3. This CDR3 spans 14 amino acids. Per germline, CDR1 SGHTA and CDR2 FQGNSA. CDR3 in DNA: TGTGCCAGCAGCTTCCCACTAGCGACCGGGGAGCTGTTTTTT. This gives the protein CASSFPLATGELFF. The complete variable domain, with remaining parts taken from reference TRBV7-2 and TRBJ2-2, reads GAGVSQSPSNKVTEKGKDVELRCDPISGHTALYWYRQSLGQGLEFLIYFQGNSAPDKSGLPSDRFSAERTGGSVSTLTIQRTQQEDSAVYLCASSFPLATGELFFGEGSRLTVL.

The V call is TRBV19, the J call TRBJ2-3; 11 bases agree with TRBD2. With V trimmed by 11 bases and J by 5 bases, 12 bases remained unmatched. Per germline, CDR1 LNHDA and CDR2 SQIVND (reference sequence). CDR3 length: 15 residues. CDR3 loop: CACRLAGPLVDTQYF. The CDR3 nucleotides are TGTGCCTGCAGACTAGCGGGACCACTGGTAGATACGCAGTATTTT.

The chain is built from TRBV29-1 and TRBJ2-3; TRBD1 agrees at 9 bases. Germline V gene lookup returns CDR1 SQVTM and CDR2 ANQGSEA. CDR3 size: 15 residues. The J segment lost 4 bases and the V segment lost 3 bases, leaving 8 bases of the junction unmatched. CDR3 sequence (DNA): TGCAGCGTTGAGTTACAGGGGGCCATCGCAGATACGCAGTATTTT. Translating gives CSVELQGAIADTQYF.

The rearrangement joins TRBV5-1 to TRBJ1-2; D perhaps matches TRBD1 (6 bases). Trimming took 1 base from V and 4 from J, leaving 14 bases between them. The CDR3 contains 15 residues. In germline, CDR1 is SGHRS, CDR2 YFSETQ. DNA for the CDR3: TGCGCCAGCAGCTTGACGGCAGGGGAAACCTATGGCTACACCTTC. Translation: CASSLTAGETYGYTF.

This clone appeared a few times. The rearrangement uses TRBV7-2 and TRBJ1-2; D is perhaps TRBD1 (5 bases). This CDR3 has 16 amino acids. Looked up from germline, CDR1 is SGHTA and CDR2 is FQGNSA. V lost 4 bases to trimming and J lost 0 bases, with 15 bases between them. CDR3 sequence: CASSSSGGGANYGYTF. In DNA form, the CDR3 reads TGTGCCAGCAGCTCTAGTGGGGGGGGAGCTAACTATGGCTACACCTTC.

The genes are TRBV19 and TRBJ1-1, with 8 bases fitting TRBD1. Per the germline V gene, CDR1 is LNHDA and CDR2 is SQIVND (reference sequence). CDR3 length equals 14 residues. V dropped 5 bases and J dropped 11; count of bases not matched to a gene: 13. The CDR3 region has the DNA TGTGCCAGTAGTGCCGGACAGGGTTACCAGTTGGCTTTCTTT. It specifies CASSAGQGYQLAFF.

This clone came up a few times. The chain employs TRBV9 and TRBJ2-5; TRBD2 is a possible D gene (6 bases). The V gene lost 0 bases and the J gene lost 4 bases, with 10 bases spanning the gap. The CDR3 length is 14 residues. Germline V gene sequence: CDR1 SGDLS, CDR2 YYNGEE. The CDR3 spells CASSVVAGGETQYF. The CDR3 DNA reads TGTGCCAGCAGCGTAGTGGCCGGGGGAGAGACCCAGTACTTC.

As for this clone: A junction end diverges from the germline sequence, so it may reflect a read error. The chain carries TRBV2 and TRBJ2-1; 11 bases align to TRBD2. CDR3 length: 15 residues. From germline, CDR1 is SNHLY and CDR2 FYNNEI. The chain's CDR3 is CASSARTSGYSEQFF. The DNA for the CDR3 is TGTGCCAGCAGTGCCCGGACTAGCGGGTACAGTGAGCAGTTCTTC.

V is TRBV5-1 and J is TRBJ1-2; D is uncertain. CDR1 and CDR2 from the germline V gene are SGHRS and YFSETQ. The CDR3 runs 13 residues. V was clipped by 4 bases and J by 4 bases, with 11 bases between them. In DNA, the CDR3 is TGCGCCAGCAGCCCCGAAGGACTCTATGGCTACACCTTC. As protein: CASSPEGLYGYTF.

The chain is built from TRBV2 and TRBJ2-1; weak D call: TRBD2 (6 bases). V was trimmed by 5 bases and J by 0 bases, leaving 8 bases between them. Germline CDR1 SNHLY, CDR2 FYNNEI. CDR3 size: 14 residues. CDR3 sequence reads: CASSRRDSYNEQFF. CDR3 coding DNA: TGTGCCAGCAGTAGGCGGGACTCCTACAATGAGCAGTTCTTC.

The chain recombines TRBV6-5 with TRBJ2-5; 11 nucleotides agree with TRBD2. Trimming removed 8 bases from V and 4 bases from J; junction bases left unmatched: 0. Germline CDR1 is MNHEY and CDR2 is SVGAGI. This CDR3 is 12 amino acids long. This CDR3 reads CASGTSGETQYF. The CDR3 bases are TGTGCCAGCGGGACTAGCGGAGAGACCCAGTACTTC.

The chain couples TRBV28 to TRBJ2-7; D is perhaps TRBD2 (5 bases). Deletions cut 2 bases from V and 3 bases from J, with 14 bases between. This CDR3 has 15 amino acids. Germline V gene sequence: CDR1 MDHEN, CDR2 SYDVKM. The CDR3 DNA is TGTGCCAGCAGTTTACCAGAGGGTGGGCTCTACGAGCAGTACTTC. This codes for CASSLPEGGLYEQYF.

This clone was counted a single time. This chain connects TRBV19 to TRBJ2-6; 7 bases line up with TRBD1. The V gene end was trimmed by 0 bases and the J gene end by 4 bases; junction bases not matched to a gene: 6. The CDR3 consists of 17 residues. Germline loops: CDR1 LNHDA, CDR2 SQIVND (reference sequence). CDR3 nucleotides: TGTGCCAGTAGTATAGAGGCAGGGGGTGGCGGGGCCAACGTCCTGACTTTC. This gives the protein CASSIEAGGGGANVLTF.

Notes on this clone: This sample also contains other DNA sequences that code for the same CDR3. The genes are TRBV5-1 and TRBJ2-2; a possible D gene is TRBD2 (5 bases). The CDR3 runs 14 residues. Trimming took 1 base from V and 8 from J, leaving 12 bases between them. Germline assignment: CDR1 SGHRS and CDR2 YFSETQ. The CDR3 DNA sequence: TGCGCCAGCAGCTTGCGGGGTTTTGCTGGGGAGCTGTTTTTT. Protein product: CASSLRGFAGELFF. Drawing the rest from reference TRBV5-1 and TRBJ2-2, the complete variable domain is KAGVTQTPRYLIKTRGQQVTLSCSPISGHRSVSWYQQTPGQGLQFLFEYFSETQRNKGNFPGRFSGRQFSNSRSEMNVSTLELGDSALYLCASSLRGFAGELFFGEGSRLTVL.

The chain joins TRBV5-5 to TRBJ2-5, with D tentatively TRBD1 (5 bases). The germline CDR1 and CDR2 sequences are SGHKS and YYEKEE (reference sequence). The ends were cut back, 1 base at V and 2 bases at J, with 12 bases in the middle. The CDR3 runs 15 residues. CDR3 loop: CASSLNRPMQETQYF. As DNA, the CDR3 is TGTGCCAGCAGCTTGAACAGGCCCATGCAAGAGACCCAGTACTTC.

The rearrangement joins TRBV19 to TRBJ1-2; 10 bases align to TRBD1. Germline CDR1 and CDR2: LNHDA and SQIVND (reference sequence). With V trimmed by 6 bases and J by 6 bases, 7 bases remained unmatched. CDR3 length: 14 residues. CDR3 amino acids: CASSERGQGHGYTF. Here the CDR3 DNA reads TGTGCCAGTAGCGAAAGGGGACAGGGGCATGGCTACACCTTC.

The rearrangement uses TRBV5-1 and TRBJ2-1; TRBD1 aligns across 7 bases. The CDR3 runs 15 residues. Germline CDR1 and CDR2: SGHRS and YFSETQ. J gave up 5 bases and V 4 bases, and 9 bases lay outside the gene matches. The CDR3 bases are TGCGCCAGCAGCCAAACAGGGGACGTGAACAATGAGCAGTTCTTC. Protein: CASSQTGDVNNEQFF.

The chain couples TRBV28 to TRBJ1-5; the D is unclear. The V gene lost 2 bases and the J gene lost 4 bases, with 12 bases spanning the gap. This CDR3 contains 15 residues. From germline, CDR1 is MDHEN and CDR2 SYDVKM. CDR3 protein: CASSLLEGSNQPQHF. The CDR3 nucleotides read TGTGCCAGCAGTTTACTCGAGGGATCGAATCAGCCCCAGCATTTT.

The chain links TRBV15 to TRBJ2-1, with D tentatively TRBD2 (5 bases). With 0 bases removed from V and 8 bases from J, the gap between germline ends came to 11 bases. Germline V gene sequence: CDR1 LNHNV, CDR2 YYDKDF (reference sequence). The CDR3 contains 14 residues. CDR3 sequence (DNA): TGTGCCACCAGCAGAGATCTGGGGAGCGATGAGCAGTTCTTC. It yields the protein CATSRDLGSDEQFF.

The V gene is TRBV7-3, the J gene TRBJ2-7; 9 nucleotides align to TRBD2. V dropped 1 base and J dropped 2; count of bases not matched to a gene: 3. The CDR3 covers 15 residues. The V gene's germline CDR1 is SGHTA and CDR2 FQGTGA. This CDR3 is CASSLIAGETYEQYF. The CDR3 DNA reads TGTGCCAGCAGCTTAATAGCGGGAGAGACCTACGAGCAGTACTTC.

The chain combines TRBV11-3 with TRBJ2-7, with 7 nucleotides matching TRBD1. With V trimmed by 4 bases and J by 6 bases, 6 bases remained unmatched. This CDR3 comprises 13 residues. The germline V gene encodes CDR1 SGHNT and CDR2 YENEEA. The CDR3 sequence: CASSSGQTGEQYF. The CDR3 coding sequence is TGTGCCAGCAGCTCGGGACAGACGGGCGAGCAGTACTTC.

This clone occurred once. The chain carries TRBV5-4 and TRBJ1-2; 7 positions match TRBD1. The J segment lost 8 bases and the V segment lost 4 bases, leaving 8 bases of the junction unmatched. The CDR3 sequence is 13 residues long. Germline CDR1 is SGHNT and CDR2 is YYREEE (reference sequence). The CDR3 reads CASSPDRVQGYTF. In DNA form, the CDR3 reads TGTGCCAGCAGCCCTGACAGGGTCCAAGGCTACACCTTC.

The gene calls are TRBV15 and TRBJ2-2; 7 bases are shared with TRBD2. There are 14 residues in the CDR3. Germline trimming cut 7 bases from V and 4 bases from J; bases unmatched to any gene: 6. Germline CDR1 LNHNV, CDR2 YYDKDF (reference sequence). The CDR3: CATTRDYTTGELFF. CDR3 nucleotides: TGTGCCACCACCAGGGACTACACCACCGGGGAGCTGTTTTTT. Together with reference TRBV15 and TRBJ2-2, the CDR3 gives the full variable domain: DAMVIQNPRYQVTQFGKPVTLSCSQTLNHNVMYWYQQKSSQAPKLLFHYYDKDFNNEADTPDNFQSRRPNTSFCFLDIRSPGLGDTAMYLCATTRDYTTGELFFGEGSRLTVL.

The chain couples TRBV19 to TRBJ2-2; TRBD1 aligns across 7 bases. CDR3 length: 14 amino acids. V lost 5 bases, J lost 6 bases, and 6 bases stayed unmatched. The V gene's germline CDR1 is LNHDA and CDR2 SQIVND (reference sequence). Here the CDR3 reads CASSSGQVAGELFF. CDR3 sequence (DNA): TGTGCCAGTAGTTCCGGACAGGTCGCCGGGGAGCTGTTTTTT.

V usage is TRBV4-2 and J usage is TRBJ2-2; D possibly corresponds to TRBD2 (5 bases). This CDR3 is built from 16 residues. The V end lost 4 bases, the J end lost 4 bases, and 16 bases lay between the germline ends. Germline V gives CDR1 LGHNA, CDR2 YNFKEQ. CDR3 loop: CASSPSYRESTGELFF. The CDR3 nucleotides read TGTGCCAGCAGCCCTTCTTACCGGGAAAGCACCGGGGAGCTGTTTTTT.